This T cell receptor (beta chain) was sequenced for a study of graft-versus-host responses after intestinal transplantation. Germline V gives CDR1 SGHTA, CDR2 FQGTGA. This CDR3 is 15 amino acids long. With 2 bases removed from V and 0 bases from J, the gap between germline ends came to 8 bases. Here immunoSEQ multiplex PCR was the method, and the copy in TCRdb shows in-frame clones only, minus some. The repertoire has about 4,600 clones, more than 25% of them found once; the top ten carry less than 5.5%. The input for sequencing was alloreactive CD4+ T cells from a mixed lymphocyte reaction culture, taken before intestinal transplant. As for subset: CFSE-low proliferating T cells sorted from approximately six-day pre-transplant mixed lymphocyte reaction (GvH or HvG direction). The J gene is TRBJ2-1, the V gene TRBV7-3; perhaps TRBD2 as D (5 bases). This TCR came from a human patient who received an intestinal transplant. The CDR3 DNA reads as TGTGCCAGCAGCTTAGAGGGAAGCTCCTACAATGAGCAGTTCTTC. This encodes CASSLEGSSYNEQFF.